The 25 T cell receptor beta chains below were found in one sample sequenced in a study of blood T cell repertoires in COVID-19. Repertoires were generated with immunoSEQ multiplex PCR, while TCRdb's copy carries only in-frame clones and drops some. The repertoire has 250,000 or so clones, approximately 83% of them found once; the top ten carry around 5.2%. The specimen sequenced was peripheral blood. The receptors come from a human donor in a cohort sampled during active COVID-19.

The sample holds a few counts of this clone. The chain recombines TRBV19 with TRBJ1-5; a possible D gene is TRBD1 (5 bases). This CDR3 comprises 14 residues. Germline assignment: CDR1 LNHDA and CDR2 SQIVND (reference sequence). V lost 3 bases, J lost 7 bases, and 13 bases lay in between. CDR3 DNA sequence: TGTGCCAGTAGTATTAGGGGAAGCCCCCAGCCCCAGCATTTT. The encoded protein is CASSIRGSPQPQHF.

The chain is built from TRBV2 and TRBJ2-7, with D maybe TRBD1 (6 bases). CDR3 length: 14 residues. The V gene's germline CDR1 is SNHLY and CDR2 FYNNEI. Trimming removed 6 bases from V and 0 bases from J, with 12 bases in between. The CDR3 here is CASRIRGASYEQYF. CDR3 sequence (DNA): TGTGCCAGCAGGATCAGGGGTGCCTCCTACGAGCAGTACTTC.

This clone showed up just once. The CDR3 region is CASSHEFGQGAKSNYGYTF. The CDR3 DNA follows: TGCGCCAGCAGCCACGAATTTGGACAGGGGGCTAAGTCTAACTATGGCTACACCTTC. The genes are TRBV4-1 and TRBJ1-2; 11 nucleotides line up with TRBD1. The CDR3 contains 19 residues. Germline V gene sequence: CDR1 MGHRA, CDR2 YSYEKL. Trimming removed 3 bases from V and 0 bases from J; junction bases left unmatched: 12.

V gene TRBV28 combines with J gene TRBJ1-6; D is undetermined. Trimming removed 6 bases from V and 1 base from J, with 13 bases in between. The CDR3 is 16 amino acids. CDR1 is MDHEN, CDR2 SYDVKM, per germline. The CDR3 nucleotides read TGTGCCAGCAGGAATCAGCGGGAGTCCTATAATTCACCCCTCCACTTT. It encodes CASRNQRESYNSPLHF.

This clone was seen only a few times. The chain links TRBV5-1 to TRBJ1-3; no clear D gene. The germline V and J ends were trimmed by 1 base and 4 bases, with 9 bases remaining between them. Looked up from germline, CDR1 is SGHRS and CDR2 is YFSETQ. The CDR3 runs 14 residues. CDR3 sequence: CASSLIQKGNTIYF. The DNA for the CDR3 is TGCGCCAGCAGCTTGATACAGAAAGGAAACACCATATATTTT.

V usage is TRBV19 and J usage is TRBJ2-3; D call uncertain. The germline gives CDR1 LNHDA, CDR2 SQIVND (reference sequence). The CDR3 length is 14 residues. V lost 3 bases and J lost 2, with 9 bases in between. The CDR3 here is CASSISENTDTQYF. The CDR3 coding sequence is TGTGCCAGTAGTATTTCTGAGAACACAGATACGCAGTATTTT.

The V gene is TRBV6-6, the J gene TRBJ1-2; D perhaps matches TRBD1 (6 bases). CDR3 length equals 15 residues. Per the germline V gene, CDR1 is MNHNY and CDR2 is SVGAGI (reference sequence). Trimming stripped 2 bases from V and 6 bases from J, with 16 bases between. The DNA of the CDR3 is TGTGCCAGCAGTTACGCGACACAGGGCCGGGATGGCTACACCTTC. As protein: CASSYATQGRDGYTF.

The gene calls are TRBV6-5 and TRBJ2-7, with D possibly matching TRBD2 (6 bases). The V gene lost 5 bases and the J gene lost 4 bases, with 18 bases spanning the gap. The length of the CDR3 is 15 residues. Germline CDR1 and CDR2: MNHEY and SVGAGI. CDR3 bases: TGTGCCAGCAGTAAAAGGAGGGTGGGTGGGTACGAGCAGTACTTC. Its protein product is CASSKRRVGGYEQYF.

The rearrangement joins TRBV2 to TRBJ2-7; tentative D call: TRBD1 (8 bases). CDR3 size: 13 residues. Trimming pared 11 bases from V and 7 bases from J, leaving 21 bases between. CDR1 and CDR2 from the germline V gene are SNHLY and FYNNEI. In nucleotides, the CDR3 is TGTGCCGGAGGACAGGGAGGGGTAGGGGAGCAGTACTTC. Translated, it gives CAGGQGGVGEQYF.

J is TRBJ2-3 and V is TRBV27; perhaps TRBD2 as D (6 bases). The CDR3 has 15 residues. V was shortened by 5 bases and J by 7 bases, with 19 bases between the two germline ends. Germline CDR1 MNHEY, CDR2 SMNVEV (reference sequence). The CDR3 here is CASSPTRDSRHTQYF. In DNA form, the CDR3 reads TGTGCCAGCAGTCCGACCCGGGACTCCCGTCATACGCAGTATTTT.

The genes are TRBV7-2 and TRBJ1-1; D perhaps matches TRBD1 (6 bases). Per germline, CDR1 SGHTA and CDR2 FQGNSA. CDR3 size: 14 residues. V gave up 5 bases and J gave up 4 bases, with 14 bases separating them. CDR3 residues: CASSTQGGGTEAFF. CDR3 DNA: TGTGCCAGCAGCACGCAGGGAGGGGGCACTGAAGCTTTCTTT.

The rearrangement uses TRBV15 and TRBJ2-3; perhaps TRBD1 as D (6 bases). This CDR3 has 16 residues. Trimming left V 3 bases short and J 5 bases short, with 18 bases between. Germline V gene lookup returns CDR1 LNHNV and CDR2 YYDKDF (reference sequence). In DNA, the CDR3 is TGTGCCACCAGCAGGAAACAGGTTGGGGGCTTAGATACGCAGTATTTT. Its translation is CATSRKQVGGLDTQYF.

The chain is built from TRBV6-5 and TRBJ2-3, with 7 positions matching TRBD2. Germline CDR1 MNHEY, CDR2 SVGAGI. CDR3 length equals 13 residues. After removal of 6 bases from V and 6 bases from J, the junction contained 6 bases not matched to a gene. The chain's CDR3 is CASSKASGDTQYF. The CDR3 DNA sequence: TGTGCCAGCAGCAAGGCTAGCGGCGATACGCAGTATTTT.

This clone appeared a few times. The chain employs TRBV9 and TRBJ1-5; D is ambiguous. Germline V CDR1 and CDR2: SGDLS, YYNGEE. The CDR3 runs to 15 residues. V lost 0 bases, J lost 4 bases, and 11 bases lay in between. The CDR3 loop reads CASSVAGEENQPQHF. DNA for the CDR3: TGTGCCAGCAGCGTAGCTGGGGAGGAAAATCAGCCCCAGCATTTT.

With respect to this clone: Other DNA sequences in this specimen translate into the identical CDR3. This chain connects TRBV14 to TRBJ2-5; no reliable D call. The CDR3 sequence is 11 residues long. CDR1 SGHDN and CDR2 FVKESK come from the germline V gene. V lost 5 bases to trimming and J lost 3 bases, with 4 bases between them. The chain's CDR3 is CASSFKETQYF. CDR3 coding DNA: TGTGCCAGCAGCTTTAAAGAGACCCAGTACTTC.

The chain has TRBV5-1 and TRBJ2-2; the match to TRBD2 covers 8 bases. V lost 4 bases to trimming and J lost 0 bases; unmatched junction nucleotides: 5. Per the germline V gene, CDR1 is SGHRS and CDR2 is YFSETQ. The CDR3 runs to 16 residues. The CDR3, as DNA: TGCGCCAGCAGCCGAGCGGGAGAGACGAACACCGGGGAGCTGTTTTTT. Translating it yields CASSRAGETNTGELFF.

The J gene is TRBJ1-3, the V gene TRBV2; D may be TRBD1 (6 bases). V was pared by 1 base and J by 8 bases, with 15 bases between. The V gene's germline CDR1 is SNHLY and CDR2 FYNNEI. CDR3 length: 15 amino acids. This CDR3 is CASSEGQVRSDTIYF. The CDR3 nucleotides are TGTGCCAGCAGTGAAGGACAGGTCAGAAGCGACACCATATATTTT.

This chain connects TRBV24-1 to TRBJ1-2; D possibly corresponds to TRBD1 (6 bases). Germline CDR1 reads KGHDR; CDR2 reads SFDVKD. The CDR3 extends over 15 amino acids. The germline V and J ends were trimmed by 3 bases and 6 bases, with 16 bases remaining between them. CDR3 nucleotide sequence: TGTGCCACCAGTGATCTTGGGCAGGGGCCGAATGGCTACACCTTC. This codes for CATSDLGQGPNGYTF.

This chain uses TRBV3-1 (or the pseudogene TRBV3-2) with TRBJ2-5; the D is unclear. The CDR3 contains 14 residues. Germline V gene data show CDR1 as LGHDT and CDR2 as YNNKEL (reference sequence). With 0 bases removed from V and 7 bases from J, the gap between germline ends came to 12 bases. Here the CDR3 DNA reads TGTGCCAGCAGCCAAGATATGGCGGTGGGGACCCAGTACTTC. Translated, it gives CASSQDMAVGTQYF.

The CDR3: CASSDSGRTVNSGNTIYF. Here the CDR3 DNA reads TGTGCCAGCAGTGACTCGGGTAGGACAGTGAACTCTGGAAACACCATATATTTT. The gene calls are TRBV6-4 and TRBJ1-3, with D maybe TRBD1 (6 bases). Germline CDR1 is MRHNA and CDR2 is SNTAGT. The CDR3 loop spans 18 amino acids. V shed 0 bases and J shed 0 bases, with 15 bases lying between them.

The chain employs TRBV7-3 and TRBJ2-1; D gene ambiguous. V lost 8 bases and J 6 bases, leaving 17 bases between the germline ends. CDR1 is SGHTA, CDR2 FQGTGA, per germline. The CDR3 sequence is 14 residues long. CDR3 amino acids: CASSPAAPGNEQFF. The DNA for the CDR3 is TGTGCCAGCTCACCGGCGGCCCCGGGCAATGAGCAGTTCTTC.

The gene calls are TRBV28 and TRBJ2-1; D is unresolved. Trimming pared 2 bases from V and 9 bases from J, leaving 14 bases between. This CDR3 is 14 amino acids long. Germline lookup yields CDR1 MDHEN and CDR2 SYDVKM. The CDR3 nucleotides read TGTGCCAGCAGTTTACCCCCGACAATTGGTGAGCAGTTCTTC. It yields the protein CASSLPPTIGEQFF.

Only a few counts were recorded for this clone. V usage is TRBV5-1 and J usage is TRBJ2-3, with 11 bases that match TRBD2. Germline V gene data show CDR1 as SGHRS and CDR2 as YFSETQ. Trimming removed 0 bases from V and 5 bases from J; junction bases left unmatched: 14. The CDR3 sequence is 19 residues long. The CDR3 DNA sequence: TGCGCCAGCAGCTTGGGACTAGCGGGAAGGGGGGTCGGTAGAGATACGCAGTATTTT. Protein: CASSLGLAGRGVGRDTQYF.

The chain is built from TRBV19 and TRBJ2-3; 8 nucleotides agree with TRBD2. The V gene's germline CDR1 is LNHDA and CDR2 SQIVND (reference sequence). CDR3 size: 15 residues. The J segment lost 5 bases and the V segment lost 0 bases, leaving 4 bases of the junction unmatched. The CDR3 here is CASSIEAGALDTQYF. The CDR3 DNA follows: TGTGCCAGTAGTATAGAAGCGGGGGCCCTAGATACGCAGTATTTT. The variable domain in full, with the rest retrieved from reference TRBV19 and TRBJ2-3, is DGGITQSPKYLFRKEGQNVTLSCEQNLNHDAMYWYRQDPGQGLRLIYYSQIVNDFQKGDIAEGYSVSREKKESFPLTVTSAQKNPTAFYLCASSIEAGALDTQYFGPGTRLTVL.

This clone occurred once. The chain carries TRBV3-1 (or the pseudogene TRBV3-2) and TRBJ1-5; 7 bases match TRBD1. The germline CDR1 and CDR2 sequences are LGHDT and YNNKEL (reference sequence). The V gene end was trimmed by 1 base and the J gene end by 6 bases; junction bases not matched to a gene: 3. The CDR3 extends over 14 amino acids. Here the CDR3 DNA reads TGTGCCAGCAGCCAAGCAGGGGGTGGTCAGCCCCAGCATTTT. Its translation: CASSQAGGGQPQHF.